This entry lists 3 T cell receptor beta chains sequenced from one sample in a study of blood T cell repertoires in COVID-19. Profiled with immunoSEQ multiplex PCR; TCRdb holds only in-frame clones, not every one. The sample shows hundreds of thousands of clones, 85% to 90% of them seen only once. The sequenced material came from PBMCs or T cells enriched from blood (not recorded which). These receptors originate from a young man who had recovered from COVID-19.

The V call is TRBV28, the J call TRBJ1-5; the D is unclear. The CDR3 is 16 amino acids. Germline CDR1 and CDR2: MDHEN and SYDVKM. Trimming shortened V by 4 bases and J by 3 bases, and 16 bases separated the two germline ends. The CDR3: CASSYTDGLLNQPQHF. The CDR3 DNA is TGTGCCAGCAGTTACACGGACGGACTACTCAATCAGCCCCAGCATTTT.

The chain links TRBV3-1 (or the pseudogene TRBV3-2) to TRBJ1-2; D uncertain. The CDR3 length is 14 residues. The ends were cut back, 0 bases at V and 3 bases at J, with 8 bases in the middle. Germline V lookup: CDR1 LGHDT, CDR2 YNNKEL (reference sequence). Written as DNA, the CDR3 is TGTGCCAGCAGCCAAGATCCGCGTTACTATGGCTACACCTTC. Protein: CASSQDPRYYGYTF.

The chain combines TRBV10-2 with TRBJ2-7; 7 bases match TRBD1. Germline CDR1 WSHSY, CDR2 SAAADI. The CDR3 loop spans 14 amino acids. With 5 bases clipped from V and 4 bases from J, the junction kept 8 bases outside the gene matches. The CDR3 DNA follows: TGCGCCAGCAGTCCCAGGGGGATAGGGTACGAGCAGTACTTC. This encodes CASSPRGIGYEQYF.